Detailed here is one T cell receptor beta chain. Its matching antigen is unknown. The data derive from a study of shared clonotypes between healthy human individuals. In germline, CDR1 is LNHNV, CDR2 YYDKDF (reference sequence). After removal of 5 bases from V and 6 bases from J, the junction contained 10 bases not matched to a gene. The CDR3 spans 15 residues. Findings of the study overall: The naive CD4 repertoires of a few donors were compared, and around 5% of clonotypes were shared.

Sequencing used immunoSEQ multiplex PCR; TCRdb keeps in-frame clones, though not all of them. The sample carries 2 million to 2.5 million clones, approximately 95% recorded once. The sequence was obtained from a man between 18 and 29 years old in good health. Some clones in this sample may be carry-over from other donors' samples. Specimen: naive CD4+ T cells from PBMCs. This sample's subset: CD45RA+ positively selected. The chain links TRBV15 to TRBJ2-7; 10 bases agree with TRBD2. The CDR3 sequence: CATSQGLASSGEQYF. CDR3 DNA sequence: TGTGCCACCAGCCAGGGACTAGCGTCATCGGGCGAGCAGTACTTC.